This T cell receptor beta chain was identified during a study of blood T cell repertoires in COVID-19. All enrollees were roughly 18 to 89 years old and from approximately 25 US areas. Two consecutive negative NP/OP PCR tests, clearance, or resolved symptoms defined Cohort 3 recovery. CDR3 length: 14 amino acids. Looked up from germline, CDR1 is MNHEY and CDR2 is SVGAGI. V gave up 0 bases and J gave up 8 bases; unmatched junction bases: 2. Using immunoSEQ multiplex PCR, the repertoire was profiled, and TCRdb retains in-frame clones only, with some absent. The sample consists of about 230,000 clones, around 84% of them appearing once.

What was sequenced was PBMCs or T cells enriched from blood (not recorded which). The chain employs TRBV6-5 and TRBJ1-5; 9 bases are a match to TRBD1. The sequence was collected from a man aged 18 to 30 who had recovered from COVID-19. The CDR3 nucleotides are TGTGCCAGCAGTTACTCGGGACAGGGTGAGCCCCAGCATTTT. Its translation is CASSYSGQGEPQHF.